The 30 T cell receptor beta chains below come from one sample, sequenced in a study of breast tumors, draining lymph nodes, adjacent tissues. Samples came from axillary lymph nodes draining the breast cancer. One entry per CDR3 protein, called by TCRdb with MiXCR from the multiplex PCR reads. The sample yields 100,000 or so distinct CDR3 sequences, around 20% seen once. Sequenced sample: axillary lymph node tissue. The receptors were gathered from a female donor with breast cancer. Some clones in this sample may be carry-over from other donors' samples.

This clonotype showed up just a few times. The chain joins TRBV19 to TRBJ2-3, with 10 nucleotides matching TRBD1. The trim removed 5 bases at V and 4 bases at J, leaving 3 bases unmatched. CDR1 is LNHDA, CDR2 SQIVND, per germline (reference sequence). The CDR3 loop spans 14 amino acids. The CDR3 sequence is CASSDRGRSDTQYF. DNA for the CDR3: TGTGCCAGTAGTGACAGGGGGCGTTCAGATACGCAGTATTTT.

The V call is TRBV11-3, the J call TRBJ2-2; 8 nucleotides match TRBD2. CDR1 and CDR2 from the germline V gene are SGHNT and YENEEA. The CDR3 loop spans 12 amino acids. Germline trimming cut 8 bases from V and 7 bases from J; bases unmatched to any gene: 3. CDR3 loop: CASREGDGELFF. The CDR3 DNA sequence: TGTGCCAGCCGGGAGGGCGACGGGGAGCTGTTTTTT.

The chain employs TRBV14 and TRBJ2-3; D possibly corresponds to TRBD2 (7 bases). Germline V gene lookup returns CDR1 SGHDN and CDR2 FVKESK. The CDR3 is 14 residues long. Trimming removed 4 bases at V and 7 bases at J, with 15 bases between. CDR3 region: CASSRSGGLNTQYF. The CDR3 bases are TGTGCCAGCAGCCGGTCGGGGGGCCTAAATACGCAGTATTTT.

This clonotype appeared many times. CDR3 in amino acids: CAISDPGSSGNTIYF. DNA for the CDR3: TGTGCCATCAGCGATCCGGGGAGCTCTGGAAACACCATATATTTT. The chain has TRBV10-3 and TRBJ1-3; D remains ambiguous. This CDR3 contains 15 residues. Trimming took 6 bases from V and 0 from J, leaving 12 bases between them. Germline assignment: CDR1 ENHRY and CDR2 SYGVKD.

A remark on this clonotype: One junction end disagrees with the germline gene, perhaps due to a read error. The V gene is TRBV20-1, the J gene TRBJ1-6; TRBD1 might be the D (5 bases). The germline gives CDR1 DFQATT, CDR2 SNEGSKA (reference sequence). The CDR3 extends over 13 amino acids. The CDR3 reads CSAPGAYNSPPHF. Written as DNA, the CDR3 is TGCAGTGCCCCCGGGGCTTATAATTCACCCCCCCACTTT.

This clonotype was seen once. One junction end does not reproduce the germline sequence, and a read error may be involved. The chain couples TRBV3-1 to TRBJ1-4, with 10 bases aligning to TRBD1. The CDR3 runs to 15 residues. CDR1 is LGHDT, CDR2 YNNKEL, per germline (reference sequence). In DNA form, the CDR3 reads TGTGCCAACAGCCAAGACAGGGGGCGCCGTGAAAAACTGTTTTTT. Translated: CANSQDRGRREKLFF. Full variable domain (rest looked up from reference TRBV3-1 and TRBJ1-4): DTAVSQTPKYLVTQMGNDKSIKCEQNLGHDTMYWYKQDSKKFLKIMFSYNNKELIINETVPNRFSPKSPDKAHLNLHINSLELGDSAVYFCANSQDRGRREKLFFGSGTQLSVL.

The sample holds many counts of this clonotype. CDR3 amino acids: CASSLGGIENIQYF. The CDR3 bases are TGCGCCAGCAGCTTGGGCGGGATCGAAAACATTCAGTACTTC. V gene TRBV5-1 combines with J gene TRBJ2-4, with a tentative D call TRBD2 (6 bases). Trimming removed 0 bases at V and 5 bases at J, with 9 bases between. This CDR3 spans 14 amino acids. CDR1 SGHRS and CDR2 YFSETQ come from the germline V gene.

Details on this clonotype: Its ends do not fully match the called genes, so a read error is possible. CDR3 in amino acids: CASSLTENAGELFF. The CDR3 DNA is TGCGCCAGCAGCCTGACCGAGAACGCCGGGGAGCTGTTTTTT. The chain has TRBV5-1 and TRBJ2-2; D is ambiguous. This CDR3 region has 14 residues. Germline assignment: CDR1 SGHRS and CDR2 YFSETQ. Full variable domain (outside the CDR3, taken from reference TRBV5-1 and TRBJ2-2): KAGVTQTPRYLIKTRGQQVTLSCSPISGHRSVSWYQQTPGQGLQFLFEYFSETQRNKGNFPGRFSGRQFSNSRSEMNVSTLELGDSALYLCASSLTENAGELFFGEGSRLTVL.

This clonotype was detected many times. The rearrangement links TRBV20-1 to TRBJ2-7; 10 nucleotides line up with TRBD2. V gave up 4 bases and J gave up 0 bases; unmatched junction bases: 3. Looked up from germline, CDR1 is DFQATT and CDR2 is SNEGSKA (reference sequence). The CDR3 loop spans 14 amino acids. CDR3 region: CSATTSGHSYEQYF. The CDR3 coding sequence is TGCAGTGCTACGACTAGCGGGCACTCCTACGAGCAGTACTTC.

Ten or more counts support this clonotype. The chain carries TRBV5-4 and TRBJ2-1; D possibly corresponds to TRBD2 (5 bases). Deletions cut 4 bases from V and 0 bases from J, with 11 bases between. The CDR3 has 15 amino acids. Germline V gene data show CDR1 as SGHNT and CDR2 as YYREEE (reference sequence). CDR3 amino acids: CASSALVSSYNEQFF. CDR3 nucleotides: TGTGCCAGCAGCGCACTAGTAAGCTCCTACAATGAGCAGTTCTTC.

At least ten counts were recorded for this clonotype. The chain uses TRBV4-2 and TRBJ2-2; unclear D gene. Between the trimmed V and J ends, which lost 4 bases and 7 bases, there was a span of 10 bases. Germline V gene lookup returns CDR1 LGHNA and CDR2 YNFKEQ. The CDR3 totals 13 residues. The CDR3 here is CASSPTYDGELFF. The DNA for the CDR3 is TGTGCCAGCAGCCCGACTTACGACGGGGAGCTGTTTTTT.

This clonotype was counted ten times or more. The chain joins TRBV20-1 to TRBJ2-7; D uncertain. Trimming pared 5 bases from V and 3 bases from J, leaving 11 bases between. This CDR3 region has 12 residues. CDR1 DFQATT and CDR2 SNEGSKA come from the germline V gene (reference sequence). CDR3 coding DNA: TGCAGTGCTCTCTCGGCCAACTACGAGCAGTACTTC. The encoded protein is CSALSANYEQYF.

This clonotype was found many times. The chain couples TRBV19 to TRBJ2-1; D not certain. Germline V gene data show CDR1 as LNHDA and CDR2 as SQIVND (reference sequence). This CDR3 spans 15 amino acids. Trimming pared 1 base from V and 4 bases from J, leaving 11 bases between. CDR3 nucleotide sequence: TGTGCCAGTAGTATAGCTCTAGATCTATACAATGAGCAGTTCTTC. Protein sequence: CASSIALDLYNEQFF.

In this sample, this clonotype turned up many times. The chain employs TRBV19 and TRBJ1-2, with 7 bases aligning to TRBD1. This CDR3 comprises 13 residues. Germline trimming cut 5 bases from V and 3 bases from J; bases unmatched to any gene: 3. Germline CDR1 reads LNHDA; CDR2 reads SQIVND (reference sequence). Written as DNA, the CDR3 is TGTGCCAGTAGTGAGGGGGCGTACTATGGCTACACCTTC. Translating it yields CASSEGAYYGYTF. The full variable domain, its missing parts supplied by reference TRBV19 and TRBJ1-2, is DGGITQSPKYLFRKEGQNVTLSCEQNLNHDAMYWYRQDPGQGLRLIYYSQIVNDFQKGDIAEGYSVSREKKESFPLTVTSAQKNPTAFYLCASSEGAYYGYTFGSGTRLTVV.

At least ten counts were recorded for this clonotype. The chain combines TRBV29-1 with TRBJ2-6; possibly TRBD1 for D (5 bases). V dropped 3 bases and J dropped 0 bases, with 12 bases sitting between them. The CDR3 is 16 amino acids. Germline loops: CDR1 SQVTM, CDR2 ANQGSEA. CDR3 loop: CSVEVRAHSGANVLTF. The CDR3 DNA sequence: TGCAGCGTTGAGGTCAGGGCCCACTCTGGGGCCAACGTCCTGACTTTC.

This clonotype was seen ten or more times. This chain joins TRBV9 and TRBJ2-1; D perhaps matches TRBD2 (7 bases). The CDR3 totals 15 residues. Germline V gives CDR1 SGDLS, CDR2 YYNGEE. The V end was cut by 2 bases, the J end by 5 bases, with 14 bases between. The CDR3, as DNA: TGTGCCAGCAGCGTGTCCGGGGGGCTAAACAATGAGCAGTTCTTC. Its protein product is CASSVSGGLNNEQFF. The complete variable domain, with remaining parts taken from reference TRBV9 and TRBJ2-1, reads DSGVTQTPKHLITATGQRVTLRCSPRSGDLSVYWYQQSLDQGLQFLIQYYNGEERAKGNILERFSAQQFPDLHSELNLSSLELGDSALYFCASSVSGGLNNEQFFGPGTRLTVL.

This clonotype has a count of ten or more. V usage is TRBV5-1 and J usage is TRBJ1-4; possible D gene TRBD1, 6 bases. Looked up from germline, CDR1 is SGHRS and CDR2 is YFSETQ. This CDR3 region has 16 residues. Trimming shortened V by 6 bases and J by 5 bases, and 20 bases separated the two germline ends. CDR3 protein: CASKIGPQGDNEKLFF. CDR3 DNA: TGCGCCAGCAAGATAGGCCCACAGGGAGACAATGAAAAACTGTTTTTT.

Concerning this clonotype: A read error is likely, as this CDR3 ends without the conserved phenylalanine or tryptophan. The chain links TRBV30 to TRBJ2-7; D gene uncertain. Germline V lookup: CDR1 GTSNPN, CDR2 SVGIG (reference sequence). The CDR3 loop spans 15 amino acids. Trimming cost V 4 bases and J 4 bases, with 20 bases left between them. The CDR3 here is CAWTPGKGLSYEQYL. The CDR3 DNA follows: TGTGCCTGGACCCCTGGGAAGGGTTTATCGTACGAGCAGTACCTC.

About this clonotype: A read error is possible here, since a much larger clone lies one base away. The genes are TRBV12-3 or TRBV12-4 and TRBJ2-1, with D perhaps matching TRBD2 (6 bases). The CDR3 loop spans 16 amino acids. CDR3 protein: CASRGYVADTYNGQFF. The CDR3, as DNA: TGTGCCAGCAGGGGTTATGTAGCGGATACCTACAATGGGCAGTTCTTC.

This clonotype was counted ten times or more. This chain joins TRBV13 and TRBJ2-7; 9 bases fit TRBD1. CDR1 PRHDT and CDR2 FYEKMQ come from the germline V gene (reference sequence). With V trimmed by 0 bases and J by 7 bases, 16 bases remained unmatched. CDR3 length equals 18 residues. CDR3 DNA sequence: TGTGCCAGCAGCTTAGGACCTCGGGACCCGGGACAGGGTTGGGAGCAGTACTTC. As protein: CASSLGPRDPGQGWEQYF.

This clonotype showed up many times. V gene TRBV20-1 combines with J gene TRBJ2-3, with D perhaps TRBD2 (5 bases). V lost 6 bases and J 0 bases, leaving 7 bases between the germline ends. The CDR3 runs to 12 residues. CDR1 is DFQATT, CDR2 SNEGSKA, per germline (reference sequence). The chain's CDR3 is CSATGSTDTQYF. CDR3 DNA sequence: TGCAGTGCCACGGGGAGCACAGATACGCAGTATTTT.

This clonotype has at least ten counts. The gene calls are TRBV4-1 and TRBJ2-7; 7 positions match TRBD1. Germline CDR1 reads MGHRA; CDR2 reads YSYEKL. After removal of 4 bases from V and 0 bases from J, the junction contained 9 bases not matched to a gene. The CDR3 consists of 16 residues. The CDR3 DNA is TGCGCCAGCAGCCGCCAGGCAGGGGGAAGCTCCTACGAGCAGTACTTC. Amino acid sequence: CASSRQAGGSSYEQYF.

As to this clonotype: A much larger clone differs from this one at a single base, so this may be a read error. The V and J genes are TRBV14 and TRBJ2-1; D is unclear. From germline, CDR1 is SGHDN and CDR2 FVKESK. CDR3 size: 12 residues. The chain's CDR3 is CASSQGGNERFF. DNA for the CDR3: TGTGCCAGCAGCCAAGGAGGCAATGAGCGGTTCTTC.

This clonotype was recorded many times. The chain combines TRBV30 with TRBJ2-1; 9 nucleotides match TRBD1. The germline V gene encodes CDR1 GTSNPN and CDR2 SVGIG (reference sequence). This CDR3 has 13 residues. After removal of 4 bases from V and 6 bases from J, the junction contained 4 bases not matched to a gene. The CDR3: CAWNRDRVNEQFF. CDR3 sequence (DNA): TGTGCCTGGAACCGGGACAGGGTCAATGAGCAGTTCTTC.

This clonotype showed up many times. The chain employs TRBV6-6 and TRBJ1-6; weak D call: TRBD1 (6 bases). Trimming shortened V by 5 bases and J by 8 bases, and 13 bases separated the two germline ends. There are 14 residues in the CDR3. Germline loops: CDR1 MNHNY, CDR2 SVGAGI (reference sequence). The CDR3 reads CASSMQGTHSPLHF. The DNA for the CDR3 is TGTGCCAGCAGTATGCAGGGGACCCATTCACCCCTCCACTTT.

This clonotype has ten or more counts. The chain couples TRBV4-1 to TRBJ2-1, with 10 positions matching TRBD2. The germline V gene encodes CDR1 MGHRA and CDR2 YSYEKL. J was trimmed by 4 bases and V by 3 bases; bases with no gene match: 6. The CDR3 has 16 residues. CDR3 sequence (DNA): TGCGCCAGCAGCCAGGCGGGACTAGCGTCTTACAATGAGCAGTTCTTC. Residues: CASSQAGLASYNEQFF.

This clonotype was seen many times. The CDR3 sequence is CSARVRRQRGRGNYGYTF. For the CDR3, the DNA is TGCAGTGCTAGGGTCCGGCGGCAGCGAGGAAGGGGTAACTATGGCTACACCTTC. This chain uses TRBV20-1 with TRBJ1-2; D may be TRBD1 (5 bases). The CDR3 is 18 amino acids. Germline V gives CDR1 DFQATT, CDR2 SNEGSKA (reference sequence). V lost 3 bases and J lost 1, with 24 bases in between.

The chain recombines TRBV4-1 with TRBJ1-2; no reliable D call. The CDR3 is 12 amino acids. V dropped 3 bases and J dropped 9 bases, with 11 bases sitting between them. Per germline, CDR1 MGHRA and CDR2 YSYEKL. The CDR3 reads CASSHYSLSYTF. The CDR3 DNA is TGCGCCAGCAGCCACTACAGCCTTAGCTACACCTTC.

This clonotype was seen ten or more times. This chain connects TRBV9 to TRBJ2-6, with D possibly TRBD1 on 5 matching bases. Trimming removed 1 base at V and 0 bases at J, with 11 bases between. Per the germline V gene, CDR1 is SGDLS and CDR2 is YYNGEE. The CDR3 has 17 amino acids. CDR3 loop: CASSVSARASGANVLTF. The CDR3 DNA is TGTGCCAGCAGCGTATCGGCCAGGGCCTCTGGGGCCAACGTCCTGACTTTC.

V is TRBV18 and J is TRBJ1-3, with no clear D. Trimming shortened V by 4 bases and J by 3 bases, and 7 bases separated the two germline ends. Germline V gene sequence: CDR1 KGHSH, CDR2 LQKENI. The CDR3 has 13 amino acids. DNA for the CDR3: TGTGCCAGCTCACAGGCACGTGGAAACACCATATATTTT. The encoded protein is CASSQARGNTIYF.